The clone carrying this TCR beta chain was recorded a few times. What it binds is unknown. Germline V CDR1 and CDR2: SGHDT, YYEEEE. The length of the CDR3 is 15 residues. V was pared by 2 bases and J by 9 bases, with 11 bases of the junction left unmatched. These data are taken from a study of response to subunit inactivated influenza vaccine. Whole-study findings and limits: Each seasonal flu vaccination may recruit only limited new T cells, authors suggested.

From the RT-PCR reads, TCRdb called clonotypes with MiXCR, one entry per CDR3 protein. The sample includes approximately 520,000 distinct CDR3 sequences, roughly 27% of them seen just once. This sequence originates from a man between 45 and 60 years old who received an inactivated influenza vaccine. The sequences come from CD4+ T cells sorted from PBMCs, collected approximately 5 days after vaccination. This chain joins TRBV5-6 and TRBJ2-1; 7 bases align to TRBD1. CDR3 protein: CASSLAGGLQSEQFF. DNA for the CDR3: TGTGCCAGCAGCTTAGCAGGGGGATTACAATCTGAGCAGTTCTTC. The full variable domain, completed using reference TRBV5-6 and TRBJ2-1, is DAGVTQSPTHLIKTRGQQVTLRCSPKSGHDTVSWYQQALGQGPQFIFQYYEEEERQRGNFPDRFSGHQFPNYSSELNVNALLLGDSALYLCASSLAGGLQSEQFFGPGTRLTVL.